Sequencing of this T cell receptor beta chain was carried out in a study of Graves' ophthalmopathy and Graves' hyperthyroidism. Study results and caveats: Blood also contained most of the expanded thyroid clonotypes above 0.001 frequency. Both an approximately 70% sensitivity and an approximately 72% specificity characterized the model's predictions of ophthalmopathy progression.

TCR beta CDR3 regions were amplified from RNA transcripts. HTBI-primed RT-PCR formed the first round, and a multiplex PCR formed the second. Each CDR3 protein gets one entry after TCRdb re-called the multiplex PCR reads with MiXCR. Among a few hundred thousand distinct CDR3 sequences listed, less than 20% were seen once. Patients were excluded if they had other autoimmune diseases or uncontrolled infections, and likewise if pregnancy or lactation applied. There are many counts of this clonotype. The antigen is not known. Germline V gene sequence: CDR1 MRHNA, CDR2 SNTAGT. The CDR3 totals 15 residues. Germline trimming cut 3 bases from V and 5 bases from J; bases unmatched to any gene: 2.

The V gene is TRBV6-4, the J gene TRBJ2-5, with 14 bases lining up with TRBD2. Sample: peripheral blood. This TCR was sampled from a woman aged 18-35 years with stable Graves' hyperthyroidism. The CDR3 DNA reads TGTGCCAGCAGTGAGACTAGCGGGGGGGCCGAGACCCAGTACTTC. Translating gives CASSETSGGAETQYF.